A selection of T cell receptor beta chains follows, all from one sample in a study of CD8 T cells in Susac syndrome. MiXCR, applied by TCRdb to the immunoSEQ multiplex PCR reads, yields one record per CDR3 protein. The top ten hold just under 0.095% of the sample, which has 150,000 to 250,000 distinct CDR3 sequences, about 95% seen once. The specimen was CD4+ T cells from PBMCs. These receptors came from a human donor with multiple sclerosis. Both conserved end residues are part of each CDR3. D genes are given only for firm matches. Expanded clones get a size class; other rows say once, few or many, or leave the size out.

TRBV30	NA	TRBJ2-3	13	NA	CAWTLPPTDTQYF	TGTGCCTGGACTCTCCCGCCTACAGATACGCAGTATTTT
TRBV20-1	NA	TRBJ1-2	13	NA	CSARGTLNYGYTF	TGCAGTGCTAGGGGGACACTTAACTATGGCTACACCTTC
TRBV12-5	NA	TRBJ1-2	15	NA	CASGLVSRDYYGYTF	TGTGCTAGTGGTTTGGTAAGCAGGGACTACTATGGCTACACCTTC
TRBV20-1	NA	TRBJ1-1	11	NA	CSKAGRSEAFF	TGCAGCAAGGCGGGGAGATCTGAAGCTTTCTTT
TRBV3-1	NA	TRBJ1-1	13	once	CASSHGGQWQAFF	TGTGCCAGCAGCCATGGCGGACAGTGGCAAGCTTTCTTT
TRBV27	NA	TRBJ1-1	14	NA	CASSFWAGRTEAFF	TGTGCCAGCAGTTTCTGGGCAGGGCGCACTGAAGCTTTCTTT
TRBV29-1	NA	TRBJ2-3	14	NA	CSVDRSGQGDTQYF	TGCAGCGTTGACCGGTCAGGGCAGGGAGATACGCAGTATTTT
TRBV11-2	NA	TRBJ2-5	13	NA	CASSYAKDETQYF	TGTGCCAGCAGCTACGCTAAGGATGAGACCCAGTACTTC
TRBV12-3/TRBV12-4	NA	TRBJ2-1	18	NA	CASRPPGQGLLGDTEQFF	TGTGCCAGCAGGCCCCCGGGACAAGGATTATTAGGGGACACTGAGCAGTTCTTC
TRBV5-1	TRBD2	TRBJ2-1	14	NA	CASRQLAENNEQFF	TGCGCCAGCAGACAGCTAGCGGAAAACAATGAGCAGTTCTTC
TRBV3-1	NA	TRBJ1-1	15	NA	CASSLPGRLDTEAFF	TGTGCCAGCAGCCTCCCCGGAAGGTTGGACACTGAAGCTTTCTTT
TRBV9	NA	TRBJ2-3	15	NA	CASSVGSLDLDTQYF	TGTGCCAGCAGCGTAGGTTCCCTAGACTTGGATACGCAGTATTTT
TRBV5-4	TRBD1	TRBJ1-2	13	NA	CASSYGQGVGYTF	TGTGCCAGCAGCTACGGACAGGGAGTTGGCTACACCTTC
TRBV29-1	NA	TRBJ2-3	11	once	CGCRGTDTQYF	TGCGGCTGTAGGGGCACAGATACGCAGTATTTT
TRBV20-1	TRBD2	TRBJ2-7	15	NA	CSANTPSGEIYEQYF	TGCAGTGCTAACACCCCTAGCGGAGAGATCTACGAGCAGTACTTC
TRBV28	NA	TRBJ2-1	13	NA	CASRGPDYNEQFF	TGTGCCAGCAGGGGTCCAGACTACAATGAGCAGTTCTTC
TRBV7-3	NA	TRBJ2-2	12	NA	CASSLIHGELFF	TGTGCCAGCAGCTTAATTCACGGGGAGCTGTTTTTT
TRBV25-1	TRBD1	TRBJ2-7	14	NA	CASSPGDRGYEQYF	TGTGCCAGCAGTCCCGGGGACAGGGGCTACGAGCAGTACTTC
TRBV20-1	TRBD1	TRBJ1-1	14	NA	CSASIGQGITEAFF	TGCAGTGCTAGTATTGGACAGGGGATCACTGAAGCTTTCTTT
TRBV23-1	NA	TRBJ2-3	16	NA	CASSQAGPGSTDTQYF	TGCGCCAGCAGTCAAGCGGGACCCGGAAGCACAGATACGCAGTATTTT
TRBV30	NA	TRBJ2-2	12	NA	CAWSVPTGELFF	TGTGCCTGGAGTGTTCCCACCGGGGAGCTGTTTTTT
TRBV3-1	TRBD1	TRBJ2-1	15	NA	CASSQWDRTNNEQFF	TGTGCCAGCAGCCAGTGGGACAGAACCAATAATGAGCAGTTCTTC
TRBV4-2	NA	TRBJ1-1	17	NA	CASSQSERRTKGAEAFF	TGTGCCAGCAGCCAAAGCGAACGAAGAACGAAGGGAGCTGAAGCTTTCTTT
TRBV6-1	TRBD1	TRBJ2-7	16	NA	CASSLAGDRGLGEQYF	TGTGCCAGCAGCCTAGCTGGGGACAGGGGGCTCGGCGAGCAGTACTTC
TRBV20-1	NA	TRBJ1-1	13	NA	CSAWLDPNTEAFF	TGCAGTGCATGGTTGGATCCGAACACTGAAGCTTTCTTT
TRBV20-1	NA	TRBJ1-3	12	NA	CSFQGNGNTIYF	TGCAGTTTCCAGGGTAATGGAAACACCATATATTTT
TRBV29-1	NA	TRBJ1-1	13	NA	CSVGRHYSPEAFF	TGCAGCGTTGGGAGGCACTACTCCCCTGAAGCTTTCTTT
TRBV7-9	NA	TRBJ2-5	16	NA	CASSSWDTFGGETQYF	TGTGCCAGCAGCTCCTGGGATACTTTTGGGGGGGAGACCCAGTACTTC
TRBV12-3/TRBV12-4	TRBD2	TRBJ2-1	14	NA	CASSLSLTSGSQFF	TGTGCCAGCAGTTTAAGTCTTACTAGCGGGAGTCAGTTCTTC
TRBV29-1	TRBD1	TRBJ2-5	13	NA	CSTRTGWYETQYF	TGCAGCACCCGGACAGGGTGGTATGAGACCCAGTACTTC
TRBV20-1	NA	TRBJ2-7	14	NA	CSAKTQEIGYEQYF	TGCAGTGCTAAAACACAGGAGATCGGGTACGAGCAGTACTTC
TRBV29-1	NA	TRBJ2-4	16	NA	CSVEDLPGSAINIQYF	TGCAGCGTTGAAGATCTTCCGGGCTCGGCGATTAACATTCAGTACTTC
TRBV29-1	NA	TRBJ2-3	14	NA	CSVPLLRGTDTQYF	TGCAGCGTCCCCCTGTTGCGTGGCACAGATACGCAGTATTTT
TRBV20-1	TRBD1	TRBJ1-2	13	NA	CSATSTGRKGYTF	TGCAGTGCTACCTCGACAGGGAGGAAAGGCTACACCTTC
TRBV3-1	NA	TRBJ1-3	15	NA	CASSQDSEGWNTIYF	TGTGCCAGCAGCCAAGATAGTGAGGGTTGGAACACCATATATTTT
TRBV7-9	NA	TRBJ2-3	14	NA	CASSQAVVTDTQYF	TGTGCCAGCAGCCAAGCGGTGGTCACAGATACGCAGTATTTT
TRBV20-1	NA	TRBJ1-1	9	NA	CSARGEAFF	TGCAGTGCTCGAGGGGAAGCTTTCTTT
TRBV7-3	NA	TRBJ1-5	13	NA	CASSVHQDQPQHF	TGTGCCAGCAGTGTACATCAAGATCAGCCCCAGCATTTT
TRBV20-1	TRBD1	TRBJ2-2	14	NA	CSARGQGHSGELFF	TGCAGTGCTAGGGGACAGGGACATAGCGGGGAGCTGTTTTTT
TRBV19	TRBD1	TRBJ1-2	15	NA	CASSPRTGGYDGYTF	TGTGCCAGTAGTCCCAGGACAGGGGGCTATGATGGCTACACCTTC
TRBV28	TRBD1	TRBJ1-2	15	NA	CASSSTGGANYGYTF	TGTGCCAGCAGTTCAACAGGGGGAGCTAACTATGGCTACACCTTC
TRBV27	TRBD1	TRBJ2-4	16	NA	CASSSAPGQGAYIQYF	TGTGCCAGCAGTTCCGCACCGGGACAGGGGGCTTACATTCAGTACTTC
TRBV6-5	NA	TRBJ2-7	15	NA	CASSRGYRGGDEQYF	TGTGCCAGCAGTAGGGGTTATAGAGGTGGTGACGAGCAGTACTTC
TRBV5-4	NA	TRBJ2-2	13	NA	CASSLGATGELFF	TGTGCCAGCAGCTTGGGGGCCACCGGGGAGCTGTTTTTT
TRBV5-6	NA	TRBJ1-1	14	NA	CASTPGSQSAEAFF	TGTGCCAGCACCCCGGGGAGCCAGAGCGCTGAAGCTTTCTTT
TRBV7-9	NA	TRBJ2-7	14	NA	CASSLYRGTYEQYF	TGTGCCAGCAGCCTTTATCGCGGAACCTACGAGCAGTACTTC
TRBV20-1	NA	TRBJ2-4	10	NA	CSAERGIQYF	TGCAGTGCAGAGAGGGGCATTCAGTACTTC
TRBV29-1	NA	TRBJ2-1	14	NA	CSFNRERLYNEQFF	TGCAGCTTTAACAGGGAAAGGCTTTACAATGAGCAGTTCTTC
TRBV7-9	NA	TRBJ1-4	15	NA	CASSLGRSLNEKLFF	TGTGCCAGCAGCTTAGGGAGGTCTCTAAATGAAAAACTGTTTTTT
TRBV20-1	TRBD2	TRBJ2-3	16	NA	CSARITSGLSTDTQYF	TGCAGTGCTAGAATTACTAGCGGGCTTAGCACAGATACGCAGTATTTT
TRBV7-9	TRBD1	TRBJ1-2	14	NA	CASSISGQQYGYTF	TGTGCCAGCAGCATCTCGGGACAGCAATATGGCTACACCTTC
TRBV29-1	NA	TRBJ1-2	12	NA	CSVIDRNYGYTF	TGCAGCGTTATCGACAGGAACTATGGCTACACCTTC